The rows below give T cell receptor beta chains drawn from one sample of a study of regulatory T cells in long-lasting Graves disease. TCRdb reanalysed the multiplex PCR reads using MiXCR and keeps one entry per CDR3 protein. In the table there are some 340,000 distinct CDR3 sequences, approximately 25% of which are singletons. Material: peripheral blood mononuclear cells (PBMCs), obtained when the disease was refractory, from a patient treated with antithyroid drugs. The receptors derive from a woman between 40 and 55 years old with Graves disease. The CDR3 runs from the conserved cysteine through the conserved F or W. Fields, in order: J gene, CDR3 length, V gene, clone size, D gene, CDR3 protein, CDR3 DNA. D genes are given only for firm matches. The size of a clone is reported for some rows only, either as once, few or many, or as a class for expanded clones.

>TRBJ1-6|14|TRBV4-1|-|-
CASGGADVNSPLHF
TGCGCCAGCGGCGGGGCAGACGTAAATTCACCCCTCCACTTT
>TRBJ1-1|15|TRBV6-5|-|TRBD1
CASSWAGGANTEAFF
TGTGCCAGCAGTTGGGCAGGGGGCGCGAACACTGAAGCTTTCTTT
>TRBJ1-5|16|TRBV20-1|-|-
CSARDRGGTSNQPQHF
TGCAGTGCTAGAGATAGGGGGGGGACTAGCAATCAGCCCCAGCATTTT
>TRBJ2-7|16|TRBV27|few|-
CASSSGVLRSTYEQYF
TGTGCCAGCAGTTCGGGGGTCCTCCGAAGCACCTACGAGCAGTACTTC
>TRBJ2-2|16|TRBV5-1|few|TRBD1
CASSLSGQGSTGELFF
TGCGCCAGCAGCTTGAGTGGACAGGGGAGCACCGGGGAGCTGTTTTTT
>TRBJ1-1|13|TRBV20-1|few|-
CSARVPAGTEAFF
TGCAGTGCTAGGGTCCCCGCGGGGACTGAAGCTTTCTTT
>TRBJ2-7|13|TRBV19|-|-
CASSPGHLHEQYF
TGTGCCAGTAGTCCGGGACACCTCCACGAGCAGTACTTC
>TRBJ2-4|12|TRBV11-2|many|-
CASSLVENIQYF
TGTGCCAGCAGCTTAGTAGAAAACATTCAGTACTTC
>TRBJ1-2|12|TRBV20-1|-|-
CSARSTLAGYTF
TGCAGTGCTAGAAGTACCTTAGCCGGCTACACCTTC
>TRBJ1-5|15|TRBV15|many|-
CATSREGGVHQPQHF
TGTGCCACCAGCAGAGAGGGCGGGGTACATCAGCCCCAGCATTTT
>TRBJ2-5|15|TRBV6-2/TRBV6-3|many|TRBD2
CASRSGGGYAETQYF
TGTGCCAGCAGGTCCGGGGGGGGATATGCGGAGACCCAGTACTTC
>TRBJ2-7|17|TRBV6-2/TRBV6-3|-|-
CASSYSDSKYHTYEQYF
TGTGCCAGCAGTTATTCCGACTCTAAATACCACACCTACGAGCAGTACTTC
>TRBJ2-3|14|TRBV28|-|-
CASSLDRNTDTQYF
TGTGCCAGCAGTTTAGATAGGAACACAGATACGCAGTATTTT
>TRBJ2-1|17|TRBV24-1|many|-
CATSDRSVGPRINEQFF
TGTGCCACCAGTGATCGATCCGTGGGCCCCCGTATTAATGAGCAGTTCTTC
>TRBJ2-7|15|TRBV10-2|-|-
CASSESPVYPPEQYF
TGCGCCAGCAGTGAGTCCCCGGTGTATCCTCCCGAGCAGTACTTC
>TRBJ2-1|14|TRBV7-2|many|-
CASSFNPGVGEQFF
TGTGCCAGCAGCTTTAACCCGGGAGTGGGTGAGCAGTTCTTC
>TRBJ1-5|17|TRBV28|-|TRBD1
CASSYSIRGSRNQPQHF
TGTGCCAGCAGTTACTCTATCAGGGGGTCGCGCAATCAGCCCCAGCATTTT
>TRBJ1-5|15|TRBV28|many|-
CASSFVQATNQPQHF
TGTGCCAGCAGTTTTGTACAGGCTACCAATCAGCCCCAGCATTTT
>TRBJ1-1|14|TRBV5-1|-|-
CASSLKNRDTEAFF
TGCGCCAGCAGCTTAAAAAATAGGGACACTGAAGCTTTCTTT
>TRBJ2-5|14|TRBV9|few|-
CASSVYGTSETQYF
TGTGCCAGCAGCGTATACGGGACCTCGGAGACCCAGTACTTC
>TRBJ2-7|16|TRBV28|many|TRBD2
CASSFKVAGGSYEQYF
TGTGCCAGCAGTTTTAAGGTAGCGGGTGGGTCCTACGAGCAGTACTTC
>TRBJ2-7|14|TRBV29-1|many|TRBD1
CSVYLGTGAYEQYF
TGCAGCGTATACCTCGGGACAGGGGCCTACGAGCAGTACTTC
>TRBJ2-5|16|TRBV4-2|-|-
CASSQDREGPVETQYF
TGTGCCAGCAGCCAAGATCGTGAGGGCCCTGTGGAGACCCAGTACTTC
>TRBJ2-5|12|TRBV29-1|many|TRBD2
CSVRLAGETQYF
TGCAGCGTTAGACTAGCGGGAGAGACCCAGTACTTC
>TRBJ2-1|15|TRBV24-1|-|TRBD2
CATSDRAGVVNEQFF
TGTGCCACCAGTGATAGAGCGGGAGTAGTCAATGAGCAGTTCTTC
>TRBJ2-1|16|TRBV28|-|TRBD2
CASSFSSSGSTNEQFF
TGTGCCAGCAGTTTCTCTTCGAGCGGGAGTACAAATGAGCAGTTCTTC
>TRBJ2-2|14|TRBV30|-|-
CAWSVQVRTGELFF
TGTGCCTGGAGTGTACAAGTAAGGACCGGGGAGCTGTTTTTT
>TRBJ1-2|11|TRBV20-1|-|-
CSVRGGCGYTF
TGCAGTGTCAGGGGCGGATGTGGCTACACCTTC
>TRBJ2-4|15|TRBV6-2/TRBV6-3|few|TRBD1
CASSSRTGGANIQYF
TGTGCCAGCAGTTCACGGACAGGGGGTGCAAACATTCAGTACTTC
>TRBJ2-5|15|TRBV7-6|few|-
CASSLIHAGPETQYF
TGTGCCAGCAGCTTAATCCATGCGGGCCCGGAGACCCAGTACTTC
>TRBJ2-5|13|TRBV28|many|-
CASSPQLEETQYF
TGTGCCAGCAGTCCCCAACTCGAAGAGACCCAGTACTTC
>TRBJ2-2|13|TRBV27|few|-
CASSFLGPGELFF
TGTGCCAGCAGTTTTTTAGGGCCCGGGGAGCTGTTTTTT
>TRBJ1-1|14|TRBV28|many|TRBD1
CASMDRGQRTEAFF
TGTGCCAGCATGGACAGGGGGCAACGCACTGAAGCTTTCTTT
>TRBJ1-1|13|TRBV27|many|-
CASSSLRFDEAFF
TGTGCCAGCAGCTCGCTTCGGTTCGATGAAGCTTTCTTT